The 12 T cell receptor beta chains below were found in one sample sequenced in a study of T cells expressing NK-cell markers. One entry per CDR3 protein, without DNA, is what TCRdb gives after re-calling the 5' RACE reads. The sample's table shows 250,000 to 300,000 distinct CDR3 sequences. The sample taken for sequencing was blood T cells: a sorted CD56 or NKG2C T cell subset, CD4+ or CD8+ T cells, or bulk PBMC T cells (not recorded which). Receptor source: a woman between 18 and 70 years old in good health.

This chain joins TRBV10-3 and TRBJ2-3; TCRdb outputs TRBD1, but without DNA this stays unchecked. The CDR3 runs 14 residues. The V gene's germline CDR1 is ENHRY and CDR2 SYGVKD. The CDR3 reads CATQTGTSTDTQYF.

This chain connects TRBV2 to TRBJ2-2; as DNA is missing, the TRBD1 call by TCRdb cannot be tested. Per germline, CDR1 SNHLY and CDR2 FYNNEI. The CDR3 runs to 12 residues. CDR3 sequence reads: CASNSARGELFF.

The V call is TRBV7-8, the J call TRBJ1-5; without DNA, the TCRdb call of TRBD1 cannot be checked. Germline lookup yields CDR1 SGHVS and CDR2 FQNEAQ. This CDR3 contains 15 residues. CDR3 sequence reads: CASSFQGRSNQPQHF.

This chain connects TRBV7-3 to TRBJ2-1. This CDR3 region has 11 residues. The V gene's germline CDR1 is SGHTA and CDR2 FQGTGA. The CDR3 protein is CASSLTNEQFF.

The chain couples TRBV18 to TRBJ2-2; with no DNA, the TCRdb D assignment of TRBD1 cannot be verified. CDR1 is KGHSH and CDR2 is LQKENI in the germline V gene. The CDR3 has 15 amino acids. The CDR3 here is CASSPPGQGDGELFF. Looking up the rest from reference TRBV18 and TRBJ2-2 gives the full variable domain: NAGVMQNPRHLVRRRGQEARLRCSPMKGHSHVYWYRQLPEEGLKFMVYLQKENIIDESGMPKERFSAEFPKEGPSILRIQQVVRGDSAAYFCASSPPGQGDGELFFGEGSRLTVL.

The CDR3 here is CASSQSVIPSTDTQYF. The V gene is TRBV7-2, the J gene TRBJ2-3. CDR1 is SGHTA, CDR2 FQGNSA, per germline. CDR3 length: 16 residues.

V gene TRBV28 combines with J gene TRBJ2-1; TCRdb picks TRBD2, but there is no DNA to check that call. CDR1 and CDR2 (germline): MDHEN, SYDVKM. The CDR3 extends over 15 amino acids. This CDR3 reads CASSSWTRAYNEQFF.

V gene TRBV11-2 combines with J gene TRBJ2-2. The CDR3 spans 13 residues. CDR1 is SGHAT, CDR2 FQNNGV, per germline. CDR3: CASSPHATGELFF.

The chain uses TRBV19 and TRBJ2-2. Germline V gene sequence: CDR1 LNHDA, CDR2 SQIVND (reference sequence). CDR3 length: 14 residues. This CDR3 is CASSPNLNTGELFF.

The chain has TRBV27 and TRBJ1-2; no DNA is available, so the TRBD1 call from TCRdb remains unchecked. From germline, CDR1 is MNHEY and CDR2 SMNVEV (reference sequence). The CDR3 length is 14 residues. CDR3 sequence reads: CASSSQTGVHGYTF.

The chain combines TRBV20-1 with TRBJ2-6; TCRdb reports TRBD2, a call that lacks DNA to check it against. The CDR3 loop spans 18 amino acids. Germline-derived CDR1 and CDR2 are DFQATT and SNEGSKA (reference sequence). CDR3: CSARDRVAGYSGANVLTF.

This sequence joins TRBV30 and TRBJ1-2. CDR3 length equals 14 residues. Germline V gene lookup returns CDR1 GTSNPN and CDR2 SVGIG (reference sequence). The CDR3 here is CAWSVLRRKGGYTF.